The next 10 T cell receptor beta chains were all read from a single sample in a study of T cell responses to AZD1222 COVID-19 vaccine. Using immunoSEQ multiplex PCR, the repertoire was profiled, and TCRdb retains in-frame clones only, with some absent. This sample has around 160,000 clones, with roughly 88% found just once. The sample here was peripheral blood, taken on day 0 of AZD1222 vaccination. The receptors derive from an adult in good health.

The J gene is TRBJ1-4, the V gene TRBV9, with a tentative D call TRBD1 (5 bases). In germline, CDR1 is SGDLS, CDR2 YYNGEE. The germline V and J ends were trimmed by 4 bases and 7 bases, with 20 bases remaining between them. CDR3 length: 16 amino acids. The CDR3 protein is CASSSQGGPRGEKLFF. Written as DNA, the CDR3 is TGTGCCAGCAGCTCCCAGGGTGGCCCTCGGGGTGAAAAACTGTTTTTT.

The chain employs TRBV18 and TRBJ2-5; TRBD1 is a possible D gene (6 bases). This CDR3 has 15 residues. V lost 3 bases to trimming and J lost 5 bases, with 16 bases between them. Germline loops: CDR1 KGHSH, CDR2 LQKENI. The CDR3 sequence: CASSPPAQGWETQYF. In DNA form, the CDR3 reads TGTGCCAGCTCACCTCCGGCACAGGGATGGGAGACCCAGTACTTC.

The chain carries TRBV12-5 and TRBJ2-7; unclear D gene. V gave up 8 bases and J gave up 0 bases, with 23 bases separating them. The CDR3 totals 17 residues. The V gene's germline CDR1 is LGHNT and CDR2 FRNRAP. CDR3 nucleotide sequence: TGTGCTAGTCTGGCCCCTATGAGGAGTATTGGCTCCTACGAGCAGTACTTC. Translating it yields CASLAPMRSIGSYEQYF.

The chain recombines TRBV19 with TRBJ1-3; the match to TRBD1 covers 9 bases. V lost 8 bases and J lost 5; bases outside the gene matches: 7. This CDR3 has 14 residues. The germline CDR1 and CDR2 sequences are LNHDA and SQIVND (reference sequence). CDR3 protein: CASPGQGPRNTIYF. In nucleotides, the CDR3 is TGTGCCAGTCCCGGACAGGGGCCGAGAAACACCATATATTTT.

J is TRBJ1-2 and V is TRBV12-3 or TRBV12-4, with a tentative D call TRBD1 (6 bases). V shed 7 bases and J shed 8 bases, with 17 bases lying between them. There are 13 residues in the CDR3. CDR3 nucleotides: TGTGCCAGCACTCTCCCCAGCAGGGGAGGCTACACCTTC. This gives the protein CASTLPSRGGYTF.

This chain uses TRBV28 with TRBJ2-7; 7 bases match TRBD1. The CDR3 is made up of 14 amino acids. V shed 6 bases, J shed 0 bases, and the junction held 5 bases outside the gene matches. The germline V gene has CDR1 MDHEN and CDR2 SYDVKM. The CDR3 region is CASSGTDFSYEQYF. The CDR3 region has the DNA TGTGCCAGCAGCGGGACAGATTTCTCCTACGAGCAGTACTTC.

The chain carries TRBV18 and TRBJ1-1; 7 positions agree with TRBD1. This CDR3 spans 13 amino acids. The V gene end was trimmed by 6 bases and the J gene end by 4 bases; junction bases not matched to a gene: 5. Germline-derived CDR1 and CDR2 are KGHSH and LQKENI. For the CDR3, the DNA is TGTGCCAGCTCGCCGACAGGGACCACTGAAGCTTTCTTT. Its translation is CASSPTGTTEAFF.

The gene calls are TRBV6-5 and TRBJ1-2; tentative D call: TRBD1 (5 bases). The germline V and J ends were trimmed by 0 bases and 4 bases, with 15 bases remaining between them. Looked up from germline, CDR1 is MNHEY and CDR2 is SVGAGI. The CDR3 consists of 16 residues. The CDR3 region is CASSYSIGGASYGYTF. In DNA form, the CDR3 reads TGTGCCAGCAGTTACTCGATTGGGGGAGCGAGCTATGGCTACACCTTC.

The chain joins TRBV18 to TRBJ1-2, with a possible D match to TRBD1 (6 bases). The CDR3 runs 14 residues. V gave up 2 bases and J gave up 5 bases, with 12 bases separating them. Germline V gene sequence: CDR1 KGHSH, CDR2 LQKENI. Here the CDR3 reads CASSPNREYYGYTF. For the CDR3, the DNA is TGTGCCAGCTCACCAAACAGGGAATATTATGGCTACACCTTC.

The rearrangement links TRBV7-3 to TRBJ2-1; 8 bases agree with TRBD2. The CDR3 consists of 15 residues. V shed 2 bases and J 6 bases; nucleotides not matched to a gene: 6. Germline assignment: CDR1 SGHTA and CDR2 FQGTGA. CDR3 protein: CASSLSPGGPNEQFF. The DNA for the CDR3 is TGTGCCAGCAGCTTATCGCCGGGGGGGCCCAATGAGCAGTTCTTC.